The 3 T cell receptor beta chains presented below share a single source sample, sequenced in a study of T cells in localized non-small cell lung cancer. Clones were read by immunoSEQ multiplex PCR, and TCRdb kept only the in-frame ones, dropping some. Of 1,500 to 2,000 clones in the sample, around a quarter were seen once. This sample comprised normal lung tissue next to the tumor, obtained before any cancer treatment. The receptors were sampled from a male donor aged 60 or over with stage II lung adenocarcinoma.

The chain combines TRBV28 with TRBJ1-1; 8 bases fit TRBD1. The CDR3 spans 14 residues. Germline lookup yields CDR1 MDHEN and CDR2 SYDVKM. V lost 7 bases, J lost 1 base, and 5 bases stayed unmatched. The CDR3 DNA reads TGTGCCAGCAAGCAACAGGGGGGGAACACTGAAGCTTTCTTT. It codes for CASKQQGGNTEAFF.

The chain carries TRBV18 and TRBJ2-7; 8 nucleotides agree with TRBD1. The CDR3 totals 16 residues. Per the germline V gene, CDR1 is KGHSH and CDR2 is LQKENI. Germline trimming cut 6 bases from V and 2 bases from J; bases unmatched to any gene: 12. CDR3 bases: TGTGCCAGCTCTAACTTTAGGGACAGGAACACCTACGAGCAGTACTTC. Translation: CASSNFRDRNTYEQYF.

The chain uses TRBV30 and TRBJ1-5; the D gene is possibly TRBD1 (5 bases). Germline loops: CDR1 GTSNPN, CDR2 SVGIG (reference sequence). V lost 2 bases to trimming and J lost 2 bases, with 13 bases between them. The CDR3 runs to 15 residues. For the CDR3, the DNA is TGTGCCTGGAGTCAGGGAAGTGGAGGCAATCAGCCCCAGCATTTT. It codes for CAWSQGSGGNQPQHF.